This T cell receptor beta chain is drawn from a study of glioma-infiltrating T cells. TCR alpha and beta CDR3 regions were amplified from RNA using iRepertoire nested multiplex PCR. For one-step reverse transcription and amplification, about 85-400 ng of tissue mRNA or PBMC total RNA was used. One entry per CDR3 protein, called by TCRdb with MiXCR from the multiplex PCR reads. The profile shows about 140,000 distinct CDR3 sequences, 39% of them singletons. General observations from the study: Tissue and blood shared very few CDR3 sequences. Non-neoplastic patients had below-expected tissue-blood divergence, while all gliomas exceeded expectation.

Comment on this clonotype: Its specificity is unknown.

Sequences were obtained from glioma tissue, nonneoplastic brain tissue, or PBMCs (not recorded which). The receptor comes from a human donor with low-grade glioma or glioblastoma, undergoing nonglioma brain surgery, or in good health (not recorded which).

The CDR3 DNA follows: TGCGCCAGCAGCCAAGAAACAGGGCCGGATACGCAGTATTTT. Encoded protein: CASSQETGPDTQYF. The J gene is TRBJ2-3, the V gene TRBV4-1; perhaps TRBD1 as D (6 bases). The CDR3 runs 14 residues. V dropped 0 bases and J dropped 6 bases, with 10 bases sitting between them. The germline CDR1 and CDR2 sequences are MGHRA and YSYEKL.